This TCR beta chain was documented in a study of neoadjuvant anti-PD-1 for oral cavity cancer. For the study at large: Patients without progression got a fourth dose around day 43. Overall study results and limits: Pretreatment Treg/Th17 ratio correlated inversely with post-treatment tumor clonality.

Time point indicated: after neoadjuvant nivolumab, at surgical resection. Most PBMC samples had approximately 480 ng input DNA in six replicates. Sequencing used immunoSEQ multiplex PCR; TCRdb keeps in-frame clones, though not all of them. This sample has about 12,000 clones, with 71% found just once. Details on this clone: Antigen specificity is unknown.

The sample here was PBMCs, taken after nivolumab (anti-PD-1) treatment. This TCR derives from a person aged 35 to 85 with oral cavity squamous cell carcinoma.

CDR3 sequence (DNA): TGTGCCAGCAGCTCCCGCTGGGGGGCTACCACTGAAGCTTTCTTT. Protein product: CASSSRWGATTEAFF. The chain couples TRBV5-4 to TRBJ1-1, with D possibly matching TRBD1 (6 bases). The V end lost 3 bases, the J end lost 4 bases, and 16 bases lay between the germline ends. Germline V lookup: CDR1 SGHNT, CDR2 YYREEE (reference sequence). The CDR3 loop spans 15 amino acids.